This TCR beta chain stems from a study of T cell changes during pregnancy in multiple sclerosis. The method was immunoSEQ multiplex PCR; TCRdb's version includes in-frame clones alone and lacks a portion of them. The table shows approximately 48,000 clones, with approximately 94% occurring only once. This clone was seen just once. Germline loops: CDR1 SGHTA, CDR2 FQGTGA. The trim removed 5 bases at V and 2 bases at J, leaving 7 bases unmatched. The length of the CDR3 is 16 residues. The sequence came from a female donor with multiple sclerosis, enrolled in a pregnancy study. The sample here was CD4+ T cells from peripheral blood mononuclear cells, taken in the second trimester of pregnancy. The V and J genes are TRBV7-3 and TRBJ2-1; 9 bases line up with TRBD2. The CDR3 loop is CASSLDRLAAYNEQFF. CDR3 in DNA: TGTGCCAGCAGCCTTGACCGACTAGCGGCCTACAATGAGCAGTTCTTC.